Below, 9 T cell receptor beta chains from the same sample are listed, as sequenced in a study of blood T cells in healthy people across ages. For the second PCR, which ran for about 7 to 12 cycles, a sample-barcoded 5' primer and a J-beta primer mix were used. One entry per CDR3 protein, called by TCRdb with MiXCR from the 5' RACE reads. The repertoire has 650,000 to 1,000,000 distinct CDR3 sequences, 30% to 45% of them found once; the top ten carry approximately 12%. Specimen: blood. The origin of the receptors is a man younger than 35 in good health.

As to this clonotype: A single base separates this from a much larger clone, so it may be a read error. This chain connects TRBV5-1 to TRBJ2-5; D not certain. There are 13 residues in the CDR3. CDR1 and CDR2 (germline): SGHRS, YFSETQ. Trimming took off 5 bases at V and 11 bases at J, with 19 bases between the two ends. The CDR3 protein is CASRPGSNNEQYF. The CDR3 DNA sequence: TGCGCCAGCAGACCCGGATCGAACAATGAGCAGTACTTC.

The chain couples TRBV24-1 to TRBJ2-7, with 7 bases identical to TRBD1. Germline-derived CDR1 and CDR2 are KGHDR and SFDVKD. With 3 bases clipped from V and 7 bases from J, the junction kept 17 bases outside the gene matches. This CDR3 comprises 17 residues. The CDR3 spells CATSDPTGIGGNNEQYF. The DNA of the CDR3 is TGTGCCACCAGTGATCCGACAGGGATAGGAGGAAACAATGAGCAGTACTTC.

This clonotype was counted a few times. The CDR3 sequence: CASSLVRGDYGYTF. In nucleotides, the CDR3 is TGTGCCAGCAGTTTAGTTCGGGGAGACTATGGCTACACCTTC. V is TRBV12-3 or TRBV12-4 and J is TRBJ1-2; no clear D. V was pared by 1 base and J by 3 bases, with 9 bases between. There are 14 residues in the CDR3.

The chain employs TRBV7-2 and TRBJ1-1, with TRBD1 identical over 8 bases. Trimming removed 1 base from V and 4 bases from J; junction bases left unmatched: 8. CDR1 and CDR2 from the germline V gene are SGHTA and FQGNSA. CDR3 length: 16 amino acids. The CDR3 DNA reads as TGTGCCAGCAGCTTAGTTAGTGACAGGGGCGGCACTGAAGCTTTCTTT. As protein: CASSLVSDRGGTEAFF.

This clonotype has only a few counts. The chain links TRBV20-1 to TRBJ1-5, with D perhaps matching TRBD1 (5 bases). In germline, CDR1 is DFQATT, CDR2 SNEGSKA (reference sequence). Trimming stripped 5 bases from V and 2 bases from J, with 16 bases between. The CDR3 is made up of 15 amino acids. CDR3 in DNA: TGCAGTGCTCTCCTACCGGGCAGGGGCAATCAGCCCCAGCATTTT. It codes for CSALLPGRGNQPQHF.

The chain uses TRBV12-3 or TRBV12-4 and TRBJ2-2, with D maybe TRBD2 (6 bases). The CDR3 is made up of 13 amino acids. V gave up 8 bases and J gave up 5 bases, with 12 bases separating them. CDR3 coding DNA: TGTGCCAGCGGAAGGGAGGTAACCGGGGAGCTGTTTTTT. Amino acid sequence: CASGREVTGELFF.

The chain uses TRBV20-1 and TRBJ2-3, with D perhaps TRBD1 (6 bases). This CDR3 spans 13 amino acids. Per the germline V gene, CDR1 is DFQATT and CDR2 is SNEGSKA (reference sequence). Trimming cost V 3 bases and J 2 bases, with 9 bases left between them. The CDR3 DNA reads TGCAGTGCTAGCCAGGGGAACACAGATACGCAGTATTTT. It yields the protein CSASQGNTDTQYF.

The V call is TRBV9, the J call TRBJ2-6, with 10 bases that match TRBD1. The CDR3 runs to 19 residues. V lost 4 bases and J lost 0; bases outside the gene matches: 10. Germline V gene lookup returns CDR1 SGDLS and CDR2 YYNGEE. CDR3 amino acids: CASSIQTGGPSSGANVLTF. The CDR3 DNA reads TGTGCCAGCAGCATCCAGACAGGGGGCCCAAGCTCTGGGGCCAACGTCCTGACTTTC. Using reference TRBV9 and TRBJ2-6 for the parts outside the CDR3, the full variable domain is DSGVTQTPKHLITATGQRVTLRCSPRSGDLSVYWYQQSLDQGLQFLIQYYNGEERAKGNILERFSAQQFPDLHSELNLSSLELGDSALYFCASSIQTGGPSSGANVLTFGAGSRLTVL.

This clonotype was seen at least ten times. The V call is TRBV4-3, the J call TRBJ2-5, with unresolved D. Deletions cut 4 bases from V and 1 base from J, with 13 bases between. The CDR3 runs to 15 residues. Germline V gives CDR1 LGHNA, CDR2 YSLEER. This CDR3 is CASSLGIQSQETQYF. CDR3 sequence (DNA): TGCGCCAGCAGCCTAGGAATACAATCCCAAGAGACCCAGTACTTC.